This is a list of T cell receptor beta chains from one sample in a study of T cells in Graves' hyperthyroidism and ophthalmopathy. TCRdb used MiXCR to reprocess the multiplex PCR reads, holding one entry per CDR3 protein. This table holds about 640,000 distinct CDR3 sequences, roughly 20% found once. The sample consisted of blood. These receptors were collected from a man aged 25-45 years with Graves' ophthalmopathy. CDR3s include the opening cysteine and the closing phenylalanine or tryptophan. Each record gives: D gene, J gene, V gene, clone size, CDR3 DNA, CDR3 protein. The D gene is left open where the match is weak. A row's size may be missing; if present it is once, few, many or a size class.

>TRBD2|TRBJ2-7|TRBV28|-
TGTGCCAGCAGTCTGCGGGAGGGGTACGAGCAGTACTTC
CASSLREGYEQYF
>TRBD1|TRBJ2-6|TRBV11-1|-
TGTGCCAGCAGCGCCGGACAGGGAACAGGGGCCAACGTCCTGACTTTC
CASSAGQGTGANVLTF
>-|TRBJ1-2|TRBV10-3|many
TGTGCCATCAGTGAGTCGACGAGGGGCGCGTTTGGCTACACCTTC
CAISESTRGAFGYTF
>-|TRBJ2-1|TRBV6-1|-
TGTGCCAGCACCCTATGGTTGGGCTACAGTGAGCAGTTCTTC
CASTLWLGYSEQFF
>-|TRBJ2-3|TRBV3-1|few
TGTGCCAGCACCGTCGACACTAGCACAGATACGCAGTATTTT
CASTVDTSTDTQYF
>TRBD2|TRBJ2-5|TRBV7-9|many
TGTGCCAGCGGGAGGGGCGGGAGAGAGACCCAGTACTTC
CASGRGGRETQYF
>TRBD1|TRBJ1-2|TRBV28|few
TGTGCCAGCAGTTCACAGGGGGCGCGGGGCTACACCTTC
CASSSQGARGYTF
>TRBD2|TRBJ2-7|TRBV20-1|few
TGCAGGACCGGGACTAGCGGGAGCCCCCTCTACGAGCAGTACTTC
CRTGTSGSPLYEQYF
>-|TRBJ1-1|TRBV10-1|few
TGCGCCAGCAGTAAAAACTCCTACACTGAAGCTTTCTTT
CASSKNSYTEAFF
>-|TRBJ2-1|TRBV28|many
TGTGCCAGCCCTCCCGCGGCAGAAACCAGGGATGAGCAGTTCTTC
CASPPAAETRDEQFF
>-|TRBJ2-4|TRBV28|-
TGTGCCAGCAGTGAAACCGGGACCCCTAAAAACATTCAGTACTTC
CASSETGTPKNIQYF
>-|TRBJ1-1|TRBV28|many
TGTGCCAGCATTGGGGCTGAAGCTTTCTTT
CASIGAEAFF
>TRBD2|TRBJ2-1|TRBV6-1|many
TGTGCCAGCAGTCAGACTAGCGGGAGGTTAGGCAATGAGCAGTTCTTC
CASSQTSGRLGNEQFF
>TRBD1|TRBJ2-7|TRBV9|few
TGTGCCAGCAGCGCCAGGACAGGGGGCGCGGGTCTCGAGCAGTACTTC
CASSARTGGAGLEQYF
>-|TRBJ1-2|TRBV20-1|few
TGCAGTGCTAGAGATATACGGGGTACGGGAGGCTACACCTTC
CSARDIRGTGGYTF
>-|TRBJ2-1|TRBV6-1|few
TGTGCCAGCAGTCAACCCCCAGGACTCTACAATGAGCAGTTCTTC
CASSQPPGLYNEQFF
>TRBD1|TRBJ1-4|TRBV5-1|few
TGCGCCAGCAGCCCGGGGACAGGGGGCCGTGAAAAACTGTTTTTT
CASSPGTGGREKLFF
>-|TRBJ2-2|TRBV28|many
TGTGCCAGCAGTTTATACAGGGAGTACACCGGGGAGCTGTTTTTT
CASSLYREYTGELFF
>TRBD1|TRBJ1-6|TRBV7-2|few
TGTGCCAGCAGCCCTACAGGGGCACCCCTCCACTTT
CASSPTGAPLHF
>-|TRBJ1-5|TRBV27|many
TGTGCCAGCAGTGAGGTCGGCAATCAGCCCCAGCATTTT
CASSEVGNQPQHF
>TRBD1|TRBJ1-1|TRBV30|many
TGTGCCTGGAGCCCCGGGACAGGGGAAAGGAACACTGAAGCTTTCTTT
CAWSPGTGERNTEAFF
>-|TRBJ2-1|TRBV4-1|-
TGCGCCAGCAGCCAAGTCGATCTCATTTTCTACAATGAGCAGTTCTTC
CASSQVDLIFYNEQFF
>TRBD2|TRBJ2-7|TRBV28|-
TGTGCCAGCACCCCCCTAGTGGGGCGGGAGGACGAGCAGTACTTC
CASTPLVGREDEQYF
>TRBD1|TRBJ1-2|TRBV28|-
TGTGCCAGCGGAACCGGGACAGGGAACTATGGCTACACCTTC
CASGTGTGNYGYTF
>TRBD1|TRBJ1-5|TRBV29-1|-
TGCAGCGTCTGGACAGGGAGCAATCAGCCCCAGCATTTT
CSVWTGSNQPQHF
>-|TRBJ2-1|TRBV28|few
TGTGCCAGCAGTTTCGACTCCCCAACGTACCATGAGCAGTTCTTC
CASSFDSPTYHEQFF
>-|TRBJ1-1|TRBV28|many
TGTGCCAGCAGCCCGGTAGTTCCTGAAGCTTTCTTT
CASSPVVPEAFF
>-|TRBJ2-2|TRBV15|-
TGTGCCGTCGGGACACCCAACACCGGGGAGCTGTTTTTT
CAVGTPNTGELFF
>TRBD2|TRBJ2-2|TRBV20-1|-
TGCAGTGCTAGCGGCGGGAGAGGGACCGGGGAGCTGTTTTTT
CSASGGRGTGELFF
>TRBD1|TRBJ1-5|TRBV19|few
TGTGCCAGTCGACAGGGACGCAATCAGCCCCAGCATTTT
CASRQGRNQPQHF
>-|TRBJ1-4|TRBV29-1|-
TGCAGCGTTGGACGGGCAACTAATGAAAAACTGTTTTTT
CSVGRATNEKLFF
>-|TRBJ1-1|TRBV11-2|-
TGTGCCAGCAGCTTAGCCCCGCCAGGGTTTAAATCTGAAGCTTTCTTT
CASSLAPPGFKSEAFF
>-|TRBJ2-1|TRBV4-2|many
TGTGCCAGCAGCCAAGAAGCCAGGGGGGCCTACAATGAGCAGTTCTTC
CASSQEARGAYNEQFF
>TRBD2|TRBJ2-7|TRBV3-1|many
TGTGCCAGCAGCCCCGGACTAGCAGGGTGGGAGCAGTACTTC
CASSPGLAGWEQYF
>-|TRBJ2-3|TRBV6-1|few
TGTGCCAGCAGTGAATTACCCGGTTACACAGATACGCAGTATTTT
CASSELPGYTDTQYF
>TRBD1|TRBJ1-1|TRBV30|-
TGTGCCTGGAGTGTACCCGACAGGACAGGGGGAGCTTTCTTT
CAWSVPDRTGGAFF
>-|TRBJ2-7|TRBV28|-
TGTGCCAGCAGTCCCGACCCGGGACAACCCTACGAGCAGTACTTC
CASSPDPGQPYEQYF
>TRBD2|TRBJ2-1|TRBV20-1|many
TGCAGTGCCAGGGGACTAGCGGGATTACATGAGCAGTTCTTC
CSARGLAGLHEQFF
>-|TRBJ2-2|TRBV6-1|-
TGTGCCACCTCTAGAGGGGCCGGGGAGCTGTTTTTT
CATSRGAGELFF
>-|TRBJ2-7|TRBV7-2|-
TGTGCCAGCAGCTTACCTCCGGGGCGACTCCCAACTTTTTACGAGCAGTACTTC
CASSLPPGRLPTFYEQYF
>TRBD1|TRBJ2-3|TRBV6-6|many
TGTGCCAGCAGTTACGAGGGGGCCTACCTCGGTACGCAGTATTTT
CASSYEGAYLGTQYF
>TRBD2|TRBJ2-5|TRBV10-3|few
TGTGCCATCAGTAGTCGGGAGGGCCAGGAGACCCAGTACTTC
CAISSREGQETQYF
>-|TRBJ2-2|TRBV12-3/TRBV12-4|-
TGTGCCAGCCGTCCGGGGATACGAGCGAACACCGGGGAGCTGTTTTTT
CASRPGIRANTGELFF
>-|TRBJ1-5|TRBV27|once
TGTGCCAGCAGTTTCGGAGGGTTGCAGCCCCAGCATTTT
CASSFGGLQPQHF
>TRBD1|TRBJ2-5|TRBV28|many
TGTGCCAGCAACTCGGGACAGAGCCCCCAAGAGACCCAGTACTTC
CASNSGQSPQETQYF
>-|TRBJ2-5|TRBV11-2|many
TGTGCCAGCAGCACGGGACGTCAAGAGACCCAGTACTTC
CASSTGRQETQYF
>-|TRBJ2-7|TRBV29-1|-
TGCAGCGTTGGGGATAGTAGCTACGAGCAGTACTTC
CSVGDSSYEQYF
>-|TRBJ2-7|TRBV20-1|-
TGCAGTGCCGACTTAGGGCACTCATCCTACGAGCAGTACTTC
CSADLGHSSYEQYF
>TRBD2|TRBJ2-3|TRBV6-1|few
TGTGCCAGCAGTCGACGGACTAGCGGGAGCGCCTCGAACACAGATACGCAGTATTTT
CASSRRTSGSASNTDTQYF
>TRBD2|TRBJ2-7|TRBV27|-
TGTGCCAGCAGTCTCACGACTAGCGGGAGCGAGGACGAGCAGTACTTC
CASSLTTSGSEDEQYF